One sample yielded the 4 T cell receptor beta chains listed below, sequenced in a study of PD-1 blockade in classical Hodgkin lymphoma. Sequencing was performed with immunoSEQ multiplex PCR; in TCRdb, only in-frame clones are kept and a portion is missing. The sample has about 7,000 clones, almost 80% seen once. The patients all showed relapse after autologous stem cell transplantation, while their brentuximab vedotin exposure varied. Thawed PBMCs yielded CD4+ T cells through magnetic negative selection. Sequencing was performed on CD4+ T cells from blood, taken at baseline. The receptor set was obtained from a human donor with classical Hodgkin lymphoma.

The V call is TRBV7-6, the J call TRBJ2-2; D might be TRBD2 (5 bases). In germline, CDR1 is SGHVS, CDR2 FNYEAQ. V was shortened by 7 bases and J by 0 bases, with 12 bases between the two germline ends. This CDR3 has 15 amino acids. The CDR3 DNA follows: TGTGCCAGCACAGCCGGGGAAACGAACACCGGGGAGCTGTTTTTT. This translates into CASTAGETNTGELFF.

The chain joins TRBV5-4 to TRBJ2-2; unclear D gene. The CDR3 spans 15 residues. Trimming cost V 0 bases and J 0 bases, with 6 bases left between them. Germline V gene sequence: CDR1 SGHNT, CDR2 YYREEE (reference sequence). The CDR3 sequence: CASSLDSPNTGELFF. The CDR3 region has the DNA TGTGCCAGCAGCTTGGACAGCCCGAACACCGGGGAGCTGTTTTTT.

This clone occurred a few times. The chain employs TRBV7-9 and TRBJ1-4, with unresolved D. This CDR3 contains 17 residues. The V gene lost 5 bases and the J gene lost 0 bases, with 16 bases spanning the gap. The germline V gene has CDR1 SEHNR and CDR2 FQNEAQ (reference sequence). The CDR3 nucleotides read TGTGCCAGCAGCGGCGGAGGGTCGGCGGCAACTAATGAAAAACTGTTTTTT. Translation gives CASSGGGSAATNEKLFF.

The chain links TRBV7-8 to TRBJ2-7; D remains ambiguous. Germline V lookup: CDR1 SGHVS, CDR2 FQNEAQ. This CDR3 has 14 residues. V was cut by 1 base and J by 6 bases, with 13 bases left in between. This CDR3 reads CASSLEVITGEQYF. CDR3 bases: TGTGCCAGCAGCTTAGAGGTCATCACCGGCGAGCAGTACTTC. The whole variable domain, filled in from reference TRBV7-8 and TRBJ2-7, reads GAGVSQSPRYKVAKRGQDVALRCDPISGHVSLFWYQQALGQGPEFLTYFQNEAQLDKSGLPSDRFFAERPEGSVSTLKIQRTQQEDSAVYLCASSLEVITGEQYFGPGTRLTVT.